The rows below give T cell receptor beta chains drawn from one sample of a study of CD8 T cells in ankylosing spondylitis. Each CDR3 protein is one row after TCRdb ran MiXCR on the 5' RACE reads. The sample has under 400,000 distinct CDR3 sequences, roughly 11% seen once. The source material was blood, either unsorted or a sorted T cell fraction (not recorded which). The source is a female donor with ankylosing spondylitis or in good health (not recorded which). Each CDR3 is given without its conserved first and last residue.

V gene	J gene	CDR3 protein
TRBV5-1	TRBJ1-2	ASSLYPGQGASGYT
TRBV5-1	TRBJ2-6	ASGTGSSGANVLT
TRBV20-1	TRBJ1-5	SSGTTNQPQH
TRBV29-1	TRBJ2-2	SVEKRGRHGTGELF
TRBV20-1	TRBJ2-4	SARDWRTSGNLAKNIQY
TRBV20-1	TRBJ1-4	SARDPVGGNEKLF
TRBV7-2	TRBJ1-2	ASSWGLTYGYT
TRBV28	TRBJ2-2	ASSSAATGINTGELF
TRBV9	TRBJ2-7	ASSPRTSGHESYEQY
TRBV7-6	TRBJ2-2	ASRADSWGGELF
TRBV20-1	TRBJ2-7	SATRDRVGEQY
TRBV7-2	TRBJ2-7	ASSVGTPLTTYEQY
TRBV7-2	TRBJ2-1	ASSWTSGTYNEQF
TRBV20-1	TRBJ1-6	SAPRDTDSYNSPLH
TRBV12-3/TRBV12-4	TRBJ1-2	ASSLWDYGYT
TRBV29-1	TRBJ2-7	SVYQVYEQY
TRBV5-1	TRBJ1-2	ASSLVGRQDGYT
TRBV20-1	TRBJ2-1	SATPGSGYNNEQF
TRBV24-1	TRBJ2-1	ATSDPGQLNNEQF
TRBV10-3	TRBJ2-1	AISTLAGSDNEQF
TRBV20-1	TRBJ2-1	SAREGGGRSYNEQF
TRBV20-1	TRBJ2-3	SARSALAGSGDTQY
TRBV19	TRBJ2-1	ASSKGPDEQF
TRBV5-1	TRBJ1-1	ASSLDVGGNTEAF
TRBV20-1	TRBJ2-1	SPLVNEQF
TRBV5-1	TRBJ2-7	ASSSQGHEQY
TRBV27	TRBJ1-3	ASRKEQGSGNTIY
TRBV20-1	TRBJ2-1	SAPRGLQF
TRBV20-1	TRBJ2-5	SARVGERYQETQY
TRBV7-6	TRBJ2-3	ASSAYSSTDTQY
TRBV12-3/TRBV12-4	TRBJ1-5	ASSFAGSNQPQH